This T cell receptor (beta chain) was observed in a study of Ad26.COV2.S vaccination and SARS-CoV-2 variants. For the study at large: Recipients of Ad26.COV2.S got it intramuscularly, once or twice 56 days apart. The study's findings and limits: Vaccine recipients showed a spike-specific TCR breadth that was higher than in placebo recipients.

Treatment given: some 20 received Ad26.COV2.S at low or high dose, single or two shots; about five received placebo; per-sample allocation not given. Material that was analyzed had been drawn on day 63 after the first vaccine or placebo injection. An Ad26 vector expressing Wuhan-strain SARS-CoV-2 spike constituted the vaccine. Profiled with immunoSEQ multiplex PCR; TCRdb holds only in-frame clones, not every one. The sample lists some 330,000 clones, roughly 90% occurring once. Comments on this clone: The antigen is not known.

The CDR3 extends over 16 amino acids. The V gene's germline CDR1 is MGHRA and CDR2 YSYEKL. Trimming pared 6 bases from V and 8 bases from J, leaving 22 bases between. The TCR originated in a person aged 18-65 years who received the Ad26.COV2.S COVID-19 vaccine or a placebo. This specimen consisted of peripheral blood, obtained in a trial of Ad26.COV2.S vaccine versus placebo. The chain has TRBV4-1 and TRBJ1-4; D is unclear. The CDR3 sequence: CASRSLVGRFSEKLFF. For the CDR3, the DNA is TGCGCCAGCAGGAGTCTCGTCGGCCGATTCTCCGAAAAACTGTTTTTT.